This entry concerns a single T cell receptor (beta chain). CD45RO-negative, CCR7-positively selected cells formed the naive CD8 fraction, excluding terminally differentiated effector memory CD45RA+ cells. Looked up from germline, CDR1 is SEHNR and CDR2 is FQNEAQ (reference sequence). This CDR3 contains 14 residues. V lost 1 base, J lost 7 bases, and 13 bases lay in between. The entry originates in a study of shared clonotypes between healthy human individuals. The protocol was immunoSEQ multiplex PCR, while the TCRdb copy is restricted to in-frame clones and leaves out a portion. The sample has around 1.9 million clones, about 93% seen once; the top ten hold about 1.8%.

Sequencing was carried out using naive CD8+ T cells from PBMCs. This receptor was identified in a man aged 18-30 years in good health. Some clones in this sample may be carry-over from other donors' samples. The rearrangement joins TRBV7-9 to TRBJ1-2; D is possibly TRBD1 (6 bases). CDR3 DNA: TGTGCCAGCAGCTTAGGTGGCAGGGGATCTGGCTACACCTTC. Translating it yields CASSLGGRGSGYTF.